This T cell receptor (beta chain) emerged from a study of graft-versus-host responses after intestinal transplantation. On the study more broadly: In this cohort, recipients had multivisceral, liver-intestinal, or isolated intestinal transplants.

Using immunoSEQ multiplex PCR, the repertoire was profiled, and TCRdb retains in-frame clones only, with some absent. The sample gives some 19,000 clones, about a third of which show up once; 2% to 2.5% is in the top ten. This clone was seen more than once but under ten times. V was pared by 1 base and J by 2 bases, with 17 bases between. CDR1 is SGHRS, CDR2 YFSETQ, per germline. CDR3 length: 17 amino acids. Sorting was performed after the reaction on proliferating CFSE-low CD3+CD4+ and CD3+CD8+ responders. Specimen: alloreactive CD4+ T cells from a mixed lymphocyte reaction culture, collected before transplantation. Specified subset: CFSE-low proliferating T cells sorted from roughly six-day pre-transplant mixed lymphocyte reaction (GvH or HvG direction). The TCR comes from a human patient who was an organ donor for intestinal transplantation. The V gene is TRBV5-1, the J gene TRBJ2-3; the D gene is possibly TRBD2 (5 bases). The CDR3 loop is CASSLLSLSGFTDTQYF. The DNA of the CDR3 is TGCGCCAGCAGCTTGTTATCCCTGTCGGGGTTCACAGATACGCAGTATTTT.